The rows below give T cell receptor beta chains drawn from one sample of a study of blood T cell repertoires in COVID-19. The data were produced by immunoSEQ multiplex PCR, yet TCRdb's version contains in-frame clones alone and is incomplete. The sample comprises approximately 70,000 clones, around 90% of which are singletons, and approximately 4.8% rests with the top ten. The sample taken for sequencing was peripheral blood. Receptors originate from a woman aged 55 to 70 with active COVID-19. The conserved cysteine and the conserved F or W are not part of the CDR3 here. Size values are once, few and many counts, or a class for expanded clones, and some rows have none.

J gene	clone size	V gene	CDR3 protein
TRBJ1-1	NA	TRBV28	ASSLLFPGTGGRYTEAF
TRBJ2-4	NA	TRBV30	AWSYDSGTKNIQY
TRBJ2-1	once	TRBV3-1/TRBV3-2	ASSQAGLGQF
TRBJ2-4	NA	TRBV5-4	ASRGQGAYIQY
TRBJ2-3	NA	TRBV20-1	SASFESGAGRTDTQY
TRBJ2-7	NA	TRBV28	ASSDHRGIAYEQY
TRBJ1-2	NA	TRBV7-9	ASGGTGGGYT
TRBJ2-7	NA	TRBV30	AWNFGQGYEQY
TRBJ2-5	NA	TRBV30	AWSGTGSWKTQY
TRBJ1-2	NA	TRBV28	ASSSGAMNGYT
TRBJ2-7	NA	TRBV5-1	ASSFSAFSYEQY
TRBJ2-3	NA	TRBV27	ASSLFRVSTDTQY
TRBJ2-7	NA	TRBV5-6	ASSFGLAGDDEQY
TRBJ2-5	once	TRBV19	ASSMPGRGTQY
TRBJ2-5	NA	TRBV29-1	SVTTSGETQY
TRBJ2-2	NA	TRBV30	AWGGRVGGELF
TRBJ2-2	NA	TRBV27	ASSPGRGYTGELF
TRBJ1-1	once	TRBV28	ASSLRLGRAF
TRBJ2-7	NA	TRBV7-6	ASSSGRDSAYEQY
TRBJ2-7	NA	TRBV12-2	ASRIPPDYTYEQY
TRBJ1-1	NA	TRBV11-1	ASNPGVGTEAF
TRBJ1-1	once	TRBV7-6	ASSLSSAQGSSTEAF
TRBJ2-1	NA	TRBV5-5	ASSLTSGRRYNEQF
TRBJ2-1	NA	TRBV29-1	SVAYAGLAGVDEQF
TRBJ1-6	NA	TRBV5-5	ASSPIRGSNSPLH
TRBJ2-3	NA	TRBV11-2	ASSFVTGGGTDTQY
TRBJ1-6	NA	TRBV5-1	ASSGQGVQSPLH
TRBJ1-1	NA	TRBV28	ASSSGQGASSAF
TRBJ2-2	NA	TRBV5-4	ASSSSGSTTGELF